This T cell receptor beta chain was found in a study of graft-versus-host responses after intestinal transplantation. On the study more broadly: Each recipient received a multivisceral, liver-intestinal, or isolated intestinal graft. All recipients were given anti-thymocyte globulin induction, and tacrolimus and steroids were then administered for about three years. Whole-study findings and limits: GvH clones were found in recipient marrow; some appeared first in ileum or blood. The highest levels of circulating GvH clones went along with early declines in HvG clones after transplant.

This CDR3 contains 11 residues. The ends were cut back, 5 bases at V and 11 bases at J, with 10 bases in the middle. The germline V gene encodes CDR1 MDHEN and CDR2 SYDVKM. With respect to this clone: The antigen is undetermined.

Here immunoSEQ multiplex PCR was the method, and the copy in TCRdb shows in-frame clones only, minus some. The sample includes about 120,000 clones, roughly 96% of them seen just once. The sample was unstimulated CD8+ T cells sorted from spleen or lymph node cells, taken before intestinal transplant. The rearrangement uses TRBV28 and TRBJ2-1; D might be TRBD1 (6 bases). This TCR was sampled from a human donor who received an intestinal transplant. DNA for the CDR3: TGTGCCAGCAGTGCCGGGACAAAGCAGTTCTTC. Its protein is CASSAGTKQFF.